Listed below are T cell receptor beta chains from one sample, sequenced in a study of T cells in Graves' hyperthyroidism and ophthalmopathy. TCRdb called the multiplex PCR reads again in MiXCR, with one record for every CDR3 protein. The table records 480,000 or so distinct CDR3 sequences, around 50% of them present only once. Sample: peripheral blood or thyroid tissue (not recorded which). All receptors come from an adult woman with Graves' disease, either hyperthyroidism or ophthalmopathy (not recorded which). The CDR3 runs from the conserved cysteine through the conserved F or W. D genes are given only for firm matches. Clone size is shown for a subset of rows, as once, few, many or a class of expanded clone.

abundance,len,v_gene,d_gene,j_gene,CDR3aa,CDR3nt
few,17,TRBV9,NA,TRBJ1-5,CASSLADSWSSNQPQHF,TGTGCCAGCAGCCTTGCGGACAGCTGGTCTAGCAATCAGCCCCAGCATTTT
NA,15,TRBV25-1,TRBD2,TRBJ2-2,CATERTSGPTGELFF,TGTGCCACCGAGAGGACTAGCGGGCCAACCGGGGAGCTGTTTTTT
NA,12,TRBV7-9,NA,TRBJ1-3,CASTPGPTGRLF,TGTGCCAGCACTCCCGGCCCGACAGGACGACTCTTT
NA,15,TRBV10-3,TRBD1,TRBJ2-5,CAISRTGGYQETQYF,TGTGCCATCAGCCGGACAGGGGGATACCAAGAGACCCAGTACTTC
NA,15,TRBV9,TRBD1,TRBJ1-1,CASSGRQGSNTEAFF,TGTGCCAGCAGCGGAAGACAGGGAAGTAACACTGAAGCTTTCTTT
once,14,TRBV7-9,NA,TRBJ1-5,CASSLSGVQGYEHF,TGTGCCAGCAGCTTATCGGGGGTTCAAGGCTACGAGCATTTT
NA,14,TRBV20-1,NA,TRBJ2-7,CSAREGGRNYEQYF,TGCAGTGCTAGAGAAGGCGGCAGGAACTACGAGCAGTACTTC
NA,14,TRBV4-1,NA,TRBJ1-5,CASSQGDPVGSQHF,TGCGCCAGCAGCCAAGGGGACCCGGTGGGGTCCCAGCATTTT
many,13,TRBV29-1,NA,TRBJ1-1,CSTSPGPNTEAFF,TGCAGCACCAGTCCGGGACCTAACACTGAAGCTTTCTTT
NA,14,TRBV6-1,NA,TRBJ2-7,CASSSGHEWREQYF,TGTGCCAGCAGTAGCGGCCATGAATGGAGGGAGCAGTACTTC
few,14,TRBV20-1,NA,TRBJ2-2,CSARDPLDTGELFF,TGCAGTGCTAGAGACCCCCTGGACACCGGGGAGCTGTTTTTT
NA,12,TRBV2,NA,TRBJ2-7,CASSEFGFEQYF,TGTGCCAGCAGTGAATTTGGGTTCGAGCAGTACTTC
once,14,TRBV7-2,NA,TRBJ1-1,CASSSAGIGTEAFF,TGTGCCAGCAGCTCGGCAGGGATAGGCACTGAAGCTTTCTTT
NA,15,TRBV2,NA,TRBJ1-1,CASRESVIMNTEAFF,TGTGCCAGCAGGGAGTCGGTTATCATGAACACTGAAGCTTTCTTT
NA,13,TRBV19,NA,TRBJ1-1,CASGYSPVSEAFF,TGTGCCAGTGGGTACAGCCCCGTCTCTGAAGCTTTCTTT
NA,13,TRBV12-3/TRBV12-4,TRBD2,TRBJ2-2,CASSSGRAGELFF,TGTGCCAGCAGTAGCGGGAGGGCCGGGGAGCTGTTTTTT
NA,13,TRBV7-9,NA,TRBJ1-2,CASSPDGSYGYTF,TGTGCCAGCAGCCCCGACGGGTCCTATGGCTACACCTTC
many,16,TRBV5-1,NA,TRBJ1-5,CASSLAGSPGNQPQHF,TGCGCCAGCAGCTTGGCAGGGAGTCCGGGCAATCAGCCCCAGCATTTT
NA,15,TRBV2,NA,TRBJ2-7,CASSAYARNSYEQYF,TGTGCCAGCAGCGCCTACGCCCGAAACTCCTACGAGCAGTACTTC
few,10,TRBV7-2,NA,TRBJ2-5,CASSTGTQYF,TGTGCCAGCAGCACCGGGACCCAGTACTTC
many,13,TRBV20-1,TRBD1,TRBJ1-5,CSATGQLDQPQHF,TGCAGTGCTACGGGACAGCTCGATCAGCCCCAGCATTTT
many,14,TRBV10-3,TRBD1,TRBJ1-2,CAISEDPQGLGYTF,TGTGCCATCAGTGAGGATCCACAGGGGCTTGGCTACACCTTC
many,10,TRBV20-1,NA,TRBJ2-7,CSASPGTPRF,TGCAGTGCTAGCCCCGGGACACCCAGGTTC
NA,13,TRBV7-9,NA,TRBJ1-4,CASSHARPGKLFF,TGTGCCAGCAGCCACGCCCGTCCTGGGAAACTGTTTTTT
many,13,TRBV5-1,NA,TRBJ2-7,CASSPDPSYEQYF,TGCGCCAGCAGCCCAGACCCCTCCTACGAGCAGTACTTC
NA,13,TRBV12-3/TRBV12-4,NA,TRBJ1-6,CASSLQDNSPLHF,TGTGCCAGCAGTTTACAGGATAATTCACCCCTCCACTTT
many,13,TRBV7-9,TRBD1,TRBJ2-7,CASSLQGDYEQYF,TGCGCCAGCAGCTTGCAGGGGGACTACGAGCAGTACTTC
many,13,TRBV24-1,NA,TRBJ1-5,CATRRDNNQPQHF,TGTGCCACTAGACGGGACAATAATCAGCCCCAGCATTTT
NA,17,TRBV10-1,TRBD2,TRBJ2-7,CASSGSGLAERWYEQYF,TGCGCCAGCAGTGGTTCGGGACTAGCGGAGAGGTGGTACGAGCAGTACTTC
NA,16,TRBV2,TRBD1,TRBJ2-2,CASSARQGKNTGELFF,TGTGCCAGCAGTGCGCGACAGGGGAAGAACACCGGGGAGCTGTTTTTT
NA,13,TRBV10-3,NA,TRBJ2-1,CAISEERANEQFF,TGTGCCATCAGTGAGGAGAGGGCTAATGAGCAGTTCTTC
few,15,TRBV7-6,NA,TRBJ2-7,CASSSTGAPEGEQYF,TGTGCCAGCAGCTCGACGGGGGCGCCTGAGGGAGAGCAGTATTTC
NA,16,TRBV19,NA,TRBJ1-5,CASSMAEGFYNQPQHF,TGTGCCAGTAGTATGGCCGAGGGTTTTTACAATCAGCCCCAACATTTT
NA,17,TRBV14,NA,TRBJ1-6,CASTEAGGCSYNSPLHF,TGTGCCAGCACTGAGGCGGGGGGCTGCTCCTATAATTCACCCCTCCACTTT
NA,17,TRBV10-3,NA,TRBJ2-7,CAISESVFAGTAAVQYF,TGTGCCATCAGTGAGAGCGTTTTTGCCGGGACGGCCGCCGTGCAGTACTTC
many,14,TRBV11-2,NA,TRBJ1-3,CASSLFWSGNTIYF,TGTGCCAGCAGCTTGTTCTGGTCTGGAAACACCATATATTTT
NA,13,TRBV2,NA,TRBJ1-5,CASRESSNQPQHF,TGTGCCAGCAGAGAATCTAGCAATCAGCCCCAGCATTTT
NA,12,TRBV10-1,NA,TRBJ2-7,CATTGTVYEQYF,TGCGCCACCACCGGAACAGTGTACGAGCAGTACTTC
NA,15,TRBV7-2,TRBD1,TRBJ1-3,CASNIQGASGNTIYF,TGTGCCAGCAACATACAGGGGGCGAGTGGAAACACCATATATTTT
few,14,TRBV10-3,NA,TRBJ1-4,CAISDGTSYEKLFF,TGTGCCATCAGTGACGGGACCTCGTATGAAAAACTGTTTTTT
NA,14,TRBV19,NA,TRBJ1-5,CASSIESGSLHEHF,TGTGCCAGTAGTATAGAGAGCGGGAGTCTACACGAGCATTTT
once,12,TRBV7-2,TRBD2,TRBJ2-7,CASSLEAGDTYF,TGTGCCAGCAGCTTAGAAGCGGGAGATACGTACTTC
few,16,TRBV20-1,TRBD1,TRBJ2-6,CSAGGQGRSGANVLTF,TGCAGTGCTGGGGGACAGGGAAGATCTGGGGCCAACGTCCTGACTTTC
NA,15,TRBV7-3,TRBD1,TRBJ2-7,CASSPTGTGPHEQYF,TGTGCCAGCAGCCCGACCGGGACAGGGCCCCACGAGCAGTACTTC
few,13,TRBV30,TRBD1,TRBJ2-7,CAWSSTGVYEQYF,TGTGCCTGGAGTTCGACAGGGGTCTACGAGCAGTACTTC
many,14,TRBV7-2,NA,TRBJ1-1,CASSIARGAGEAFF,TGTGCCAGCAGCATTGCCAGGGGAGCAGGTGAAGCTTTCTTT
many,15,TRBV6-6,NA,TRBJ1-1,CASSGKGAANTEAFF,TGTGCCAGCAGTGGGAAGGGTGCGGCGAACACTGAAGCTTTCTTT
many,15,TRBV13,NA,TRBJ2-5,CASSSRRPSQETQYF,TGTGCCAGCAGCTCCCGCCGTCCCAGCCAAGAGACCCAGTACTTC
NA,12,TRBV15,NA,TRBJ1-1,CATSRRNTEAFF,TGTGCCACCAGCAGACGGAACACTGAAGCTTTCTTT
NA,16,TRBV9,TRBD1,TRBJ2-1,CASSVGTGAEVNEQFF,TGTGCCAGCAGCGTAGGGACAGGGGCGGAAGTCAATGAGCAGTTCTTC
few,16,TRBV15,NA,TRBJ1-4,CATSRVHEGLREKLFF,TGTGCCACCAGCAGAGTGCACGAAGGGTTGAGGGAAAAACTGTTTTTT
NA,15,TRBV19,NA,TRBJ1-5,CASRPGLARQETQHF,TGTGCCAGTAGACCGGGACTAGCGAGACAAGAGACCCAGCATTTT
NA,15,TRBV7-2,NA,TRBJ1-1,CASVARWAANTEAFF,TGTGCCAGCGTAGCGAGGTGGGCGGCGAACACTGAAGCTTTCTTT
NA,15,TRBV7-8,NA,TRBJ2-7,CASSPGTFLGSEQYF,TGTGCCAGCAGCCCCGGGACTTTCCTCGGGTCCGAGCAGTACTTC
NA,15,TRBV7-2,NA,TRBJ2-7,CASSSLHGNSYEQYF,TGTGCCAGCAGCTCCCTGCACGGCAACTCCTACGAGCAGTACTTC
NA,15,TRBV11-2,NA,TRBJ1-1,CASSAPLGRNTEAFF,TGTGCCAGCAGCGCCCCTCTGGGGCGGAACACTGAAGCTTTCTTT
many,16,TRBV5-1,TRBD1,TRBJ1-1,CASSSLVTGGGTEAFF,TGCGCCAGCAGCTCCCTAGTTACAGGGGGGGGCACTGAAGCTTTCTTT
many,14,TRBV5-6,NA,TRBJ2-5,CASSLSGTQETQYF,TGTGCCAGCAGCCTATCCGGGACGCAAGAGACCCAGTACTTC